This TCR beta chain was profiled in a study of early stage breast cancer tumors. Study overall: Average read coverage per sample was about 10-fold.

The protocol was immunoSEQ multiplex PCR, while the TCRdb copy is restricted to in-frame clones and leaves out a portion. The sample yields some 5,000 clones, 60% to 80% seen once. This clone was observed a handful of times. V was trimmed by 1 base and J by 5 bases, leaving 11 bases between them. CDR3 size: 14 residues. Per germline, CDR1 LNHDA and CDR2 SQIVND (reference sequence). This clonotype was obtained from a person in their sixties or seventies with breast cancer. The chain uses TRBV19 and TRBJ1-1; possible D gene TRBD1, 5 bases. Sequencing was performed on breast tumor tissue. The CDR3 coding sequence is TGTGCCAGTAGTATAGGGGGCCTGAGGACTGAAGCTTTCTTT. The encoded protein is CASSIGGLRTEAFF.